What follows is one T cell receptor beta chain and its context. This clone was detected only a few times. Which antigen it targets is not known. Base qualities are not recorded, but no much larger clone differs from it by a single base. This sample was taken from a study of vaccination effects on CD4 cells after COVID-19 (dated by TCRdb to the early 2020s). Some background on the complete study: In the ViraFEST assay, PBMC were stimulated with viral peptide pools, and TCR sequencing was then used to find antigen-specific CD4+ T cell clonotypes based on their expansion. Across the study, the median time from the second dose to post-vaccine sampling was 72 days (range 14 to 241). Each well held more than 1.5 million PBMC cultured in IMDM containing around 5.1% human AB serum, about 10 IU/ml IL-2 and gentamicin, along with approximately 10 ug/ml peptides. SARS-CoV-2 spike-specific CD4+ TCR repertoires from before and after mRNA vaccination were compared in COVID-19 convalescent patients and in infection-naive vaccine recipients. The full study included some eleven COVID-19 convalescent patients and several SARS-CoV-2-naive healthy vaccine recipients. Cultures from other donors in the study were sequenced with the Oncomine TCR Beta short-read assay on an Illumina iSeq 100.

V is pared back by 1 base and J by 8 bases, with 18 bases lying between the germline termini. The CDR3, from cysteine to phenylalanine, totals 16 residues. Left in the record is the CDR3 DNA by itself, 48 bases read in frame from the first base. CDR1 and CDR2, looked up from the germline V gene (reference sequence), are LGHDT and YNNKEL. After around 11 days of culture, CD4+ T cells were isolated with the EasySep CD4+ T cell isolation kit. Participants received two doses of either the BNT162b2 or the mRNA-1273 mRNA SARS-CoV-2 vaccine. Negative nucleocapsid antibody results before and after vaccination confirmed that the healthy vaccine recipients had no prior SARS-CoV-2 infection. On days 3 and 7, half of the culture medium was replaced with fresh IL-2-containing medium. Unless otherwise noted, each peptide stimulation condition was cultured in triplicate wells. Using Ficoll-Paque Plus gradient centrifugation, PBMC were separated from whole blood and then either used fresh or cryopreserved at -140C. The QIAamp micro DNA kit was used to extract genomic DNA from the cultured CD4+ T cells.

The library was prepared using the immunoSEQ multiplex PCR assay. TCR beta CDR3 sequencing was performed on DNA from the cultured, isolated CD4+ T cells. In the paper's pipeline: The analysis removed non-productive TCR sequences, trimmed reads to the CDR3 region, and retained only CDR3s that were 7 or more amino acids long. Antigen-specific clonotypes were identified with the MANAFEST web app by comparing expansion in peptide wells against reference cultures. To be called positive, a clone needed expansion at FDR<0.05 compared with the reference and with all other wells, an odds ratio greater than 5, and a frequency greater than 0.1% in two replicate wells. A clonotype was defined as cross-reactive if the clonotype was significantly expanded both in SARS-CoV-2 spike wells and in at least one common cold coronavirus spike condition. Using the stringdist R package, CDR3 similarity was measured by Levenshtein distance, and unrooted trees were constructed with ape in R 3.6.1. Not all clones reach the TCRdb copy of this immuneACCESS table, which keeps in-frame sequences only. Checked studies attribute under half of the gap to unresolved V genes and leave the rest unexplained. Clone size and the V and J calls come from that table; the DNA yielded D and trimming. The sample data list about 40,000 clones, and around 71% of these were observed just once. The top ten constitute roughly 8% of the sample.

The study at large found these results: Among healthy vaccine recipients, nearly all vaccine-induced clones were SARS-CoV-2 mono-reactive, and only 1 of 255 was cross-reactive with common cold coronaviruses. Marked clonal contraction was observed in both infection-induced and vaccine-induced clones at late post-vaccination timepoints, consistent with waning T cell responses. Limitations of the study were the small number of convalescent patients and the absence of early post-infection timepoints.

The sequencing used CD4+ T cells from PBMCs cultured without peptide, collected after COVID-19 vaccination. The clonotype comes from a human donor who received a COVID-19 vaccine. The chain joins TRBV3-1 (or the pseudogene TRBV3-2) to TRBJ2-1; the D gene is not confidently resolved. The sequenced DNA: TGTGCCAGCAGCCAAGGATGGGTAGCTGGTACACATGAGCAGTTCTTC. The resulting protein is CASSQGWVAGTHEQFF.